Sequencing of this TCR beta chain was carried out in a study of post-analysis software for immune sequencing data. Study-wide background: Disease trajectories encompassed relapsing-remitting, secondary progressive and progressive-relapsing multiple sclerosis.

The CDR3 sequence is 16 residues long. V was clipped by 6 bases and J by 3 bases, with 19 bases between them. Researchers reported that TCR beta cDNA libraries carried unique molecular identifiers. The T cell input of roughly 0.9 to 11 million gave approximately 460,000 cDNA molecules. TCRdb passed the PCR reads through MiXCR, listing each CDR3 protein once. The sample carries 600,000 to 750,000 distinct CDR3 sequences, approximately 60% recorded once. Study-wide findings and caveats: Relative to controls, patients with multiple sclerosis showed significantly lower normalized Chao1 diversity. Controls had lower frequencies than patients of about 5 TRBV segments, which included TRBV5-6, TRBV5-1 and TRBV20-1.

Only one count was recorded for this clonotype. Its target is not known. Specimen: blood. The TCR originated in a girl aged 2 to 9 with multiple sclerosis. V usage is TRBV12-3 or TRBV12-4 and J usage is TRBJ2-3; D is possibly TRBD1 (6 bases). DNA for the CDR3: TGTGCCAGCAGCTCCTCCGGCAGGGGTTTGACAGATACGCAGTATTTT. This translates into CASSSSGRGLTDTQYF.